Given below is one T cell receptor beta chain in context. The antigen is unknown. One end of the junction does not line up with germline, which may come from a read error. This CDR3 is built from 14 residues. In germline, CDR1 is SEHNR, CDR2 FQNEAQ (reference sequence). This specimen belongs to a study of regulatory T cells in long-lasting Graves disease. General study findings and limits: Favored gene segments in persistent disease were TRBV28, TRBJ1-2 and TRBJ2-5.

Time point described: newly diagnosed GD, antithyroid drugs for less than 3 months. The TCR library was made from RNA that had been extracted from PBMCs in TRIzol. Approximately 10-milliliter peripheral blood samples went into EDTA tubes. Investigators prepared the TCR beta libraries by applying iRepertoire HTBI primers and Arm-PCR of CDR3 regions. TCRdb reprocessed the multiplex PCR reads via MiXCR and lists one record per CDR3 protein. Altogether under 500,000 distinct CDR3 sequences are present, over 15% being singletons, with the ten largest covering around 10%. This same sample was also part of a study on T cells in Graves' hyperthyroidism and ophthalmopathy. That report adds: Most expanded thyroid clonotypes above 0.001 recurred in blood.

This chain links TRBV7-9 with TRBJ2-3; D perhaps matches TRBD2 (6 bases). The sequencing here drew on peripheral blood mononuclear cells (PBMCs), taken at new diagnosis, from a patient treated with antithyroid drugs. The TCR originated in a woman under 40 with Graves disease. CDR3 in amino acids: CASSFFGSVSTQYF. The CDR3 DNA sequence: TGCGCCAGCAGCTTTTTCGGGAGCGTCAGTACGCAGTATTTT.